Shown below are 7 T cell receptor beta chains from a single sample sequenced in a study of T cells after yellow fever vaccination. Via MiXCR, TCRdb re-called the 5' RACE reads, giving one row per CDR3 protein. The data contain fewer than 500,000 distinct CDR3 sequences, approximately 18% of them singletons. The specimen comprised PBMCs, sampled before the yellow fever booster vaccination. These receptors all stem from a man younger than 30 who received the YFV17D yellow fever vaccine.

This clonotype was detected a few times. The V and J genes are TRBV12-3 or TRBV12-4 and TRBJ1-1; unclear D gene. V lost 8 bases and J lost 3, with 13 bases in between. The CDR3 has 13 residues. In nucleotides, the CDR3 is TGTGCCAGCGGAAATGGTTGGGACACTGAAGCTTTCTTT. It yields the protein CASGNGWDTEAFF.

This clonotype was observed a few times. This chain uses TRBV5-4 with TRBJ2-5, with TRBD1 matching over 9 bases. The CDR3 runs to 16 residues. J lost 4 bases, V lost 0 bases, and 7 bases had no gene match. The germline gives CDR1 SGHNT, CDR2 YYREEE (reference sequence). DNA for the CDR3: TGTGCCAGCAGCTTGGCCTGGGGACAGGGCACAGAGACCCAGTACTTC. Its protein is CASSLAWGQGTETQYF. Full variable domain (outside the CDR3, taken from reference TRBV5-4 and TRBJ2-5): ETGVTQSPTHLIKTRGQQVTLRCSSQSGHNTVSWYQQALGQGPQFIFQYYREEENGRGNFPPRFSGLQFPNYSSELNVNALELDDSALYLCASSLAWGQGTETQYFGPGTRLLVL.

V gene TRBV4-3 combines with J gene TRBJ2-7, with D perhaps matching TRBD1 (5 bases). The CDR3 is made up of 14 amino acids. Looked up from germline, CDR1 is LGHNA and CDR2 is YSLEER. Trimming took off 1 base at V and 4 bases at J, with 11 bases between the two ends. This chain's CDR3 is CASSQATGNYEQYF. The DNA of the CDR3 is TGCGCCAGCAGCCAAGCCACAGGCAATTACGAGCAGTACTTC.

This clonotype was detected only a few times. The rearrangement links TRBV5-1 to TRBJ1-1; D might be TRBD1 (6 bases). The germline CDR1 and CDR2 sequences are SGHRS and YFSETQ. The CDR3 spans 15 residues. V lost 0 bases, J lost 3 bases, and 12 bases lay in between. The CDR3 DNA follows: TGCGCCAGCAGCTTGGGACAGGTGAAGGACACTGAAGCTTTCTTT. Translated, it gives CASSLGQVKDTEAFF.

The sample holds a few counts of this clonotype. CDR3 in DNA: TGTGCCAGCAGCTCGGGACTCCACTACGAGCAGTACTTC. Its protein is CASSSGLHYEQYF. The chain couples TRBV7-2 to TRBJ2-7, with D perhaps TRBD2 (6 bases). This CDR3 spans 13 amino acids. Per germline, CDR1 SGHTA and CDR2 FQGNSA. V gave up 4 bases and J gave up 3 bases, with 10 bases separating them.

This clonotype has a handful of counts. An end of the junction does not agree with germline; a read error may underlie this. V gene TRBV4-3 combines with J gene TRBJ1-2, with D possibly TRBD1 on 5 matching bases. CDR1 LGHNA and CDR2 YSLEER come from the germline V gene. The CDR3 runs 11 residues. CDR3 region: CASSRGRPHRF. The CDR3 DNA reads TGCGCCAGCAGCCGGGGACGGCCCCACCGATTC.

The chain links TRBV9 to TRBJ1-5, with D unclear. Trimming pared 0 bases from V and 4 bases from J, leaving 11 bases between. This CDR3 has 15 amino acids. Germline assignment: CDR1 SGDLS and CDR2 YYNGEE. For the CDR3, the DNA is TGTGCCAGCAGCGTAGATGCGAATACTAATCAGCCCCAGCATTTT. It is translated as CASSVDANTNQPQHF.